Shown below are 21 T cell receptor beta chains from a single sample sequenced in a study of blood T cell repertoires in COVID-19. Assay used: immunoSEQ multiplex PCR; TCRdb lists only in-frame clones, some missing. The profile shows about 72,000 clones, 91% of them singletons. Sequencing was carried out using peripheral blood. Receptors were obtained from a woman in her fifties or sixties with active COVID-19.

This chain uses TRBV30 with TRBJ1-2; the match to TRBD1 covers 7 bases. Germline V gene lookup returns CDR1 GTSNPN and CDR2 SVGIG (reference sequence). After removal of 8 bases from V and 4 bases from J, the junction contained 16 bases not matched to a gene. The CDR3 is 15 amino acids. The CDR3 spells CAHGRGRTGVYGYTF. CDR3 DNA: TGTGCCCACGGGAGGGGGAGAACAGGGGTCTATGGCTACACCTTC.

The rearrangement uses TRBV11-2 and TRBJ2-1, with D possibly TRBD2 on 5 matching bases. The V and J ends lost 3 bases and 2 bases respectively, with 14 bases between them. Germline CDR1 SGHAT, CDR2 FQNNGV. There are 16 residues in the CDR3. DNA of the CDR3: TGTGCCAGCAGCTTGAGCGGCCGAAGGACCTACAATGAGCAGTTCTTC. Protein: CASSLSGRRTYNEQFF. The full variable domain, with the rest looked up from reference TRBV11-2 and TRBJ2-1, is EAGVAQSPRYKIIEKRQSVAFWCNPISGHATLYWYQQILGQGPKLLIQFQNNGVVDDSQLPKDRFSAERLKGVDSTLKIQPAKLEDSAVYLCASSLSGRRTYNEQFFGPGTRLTVL.

The chain carries TRBV28 and TRBJ2-6; D not resolved. CDR3 length: 14 residues. In germline, CDR1 is MDHEN, CDR2 SYDVKM. The ends were cut back, 7 bases at V and 3 bases at J, with 10 bases in the middle. The CDR3 DNA reads TGTGCCAGCACCCCGGGTGGTGGGGCCAACGTCCTGACTTTC. This sequence encodes CASTPGGGANVLTF.

This chain connects TRBV28 to TRBJ1-6; D call uncertain. V was trimmed by 8 bases and J by 8 bases, leaving 7 bases between them. Germline CDR1 is MDHEN and CDR2 is SYDVKM. The CDR3 runs 11 residues. CDR3 loop: CASSGYSPLHF. The CDR3 DNA is TGTGCCAGCTCCGGGTATTCACCCCTCCACTTT.

The chain recombines TRBV7-9 with TRBJ1-1, with TRBD1 as a possible D gene (5 bases). Germline loops: CDR1 SEHNR, CDR2 FQNEAQ (reference sequence). The CDR3 totals 15 residues. The ends were cut back, 5 bases at V and 1 base at J, with 14 bases in the middle. As DNA, the CDR3 is TGTGCCAGCAGCCCTATGGGACTCTCGAACACTGAAGCTTTCTTT. It translates to CASSPMGLSNTEAFF.

V usage is TRBV28 and J usage is TRBJ2-3; TRBD2 agrees at 9 bases. This CDR3 has 13 amino acids. Germline V gene sequence: CDR1 MDHEN, CDR2 SYDVKM. Losses at the gene ends were 6 bases for V and 9 bases for J; bases not matched to a gene: 7. CDR3: CASRLQAGGTQYF. The DNA for the CDR3 is TGTGCCAGCAGACTGCAAGCGGGAGGCACGCAGTATTTT.

The chain recombines TRBV6-5 with TRBJ1-3; 8 bases are a match to TRBD1. The CDR3 length is 15 residues. V dropped 7 bases and J dropped 0; count of bases not matched to a gene: 5. Germline V gene data show CDR1 as MNHEY and CDR2 as SVGAGI. The CDR3 nucleotides are TGTGCCAGCACCAAAACAGGGGGCTCTGGAAACACCATATATTTT. Protein sequence: CASTKTGGSGNTIYF.

This clone was observed a single time. The chain uses TRBV15 and TRBJ2-7; no firm D call. Germline loops: CDR1 LNHNV, CDR2 YYDKDF (reference sequence). There are 13 residues in the CDR3. The V end lost 6 bases, the J end lost 0 bases, and 9 bases lay between the germline ends. For the CDR3, the DNA is TGTGCCACCAGTACGAGTTACTCCTACGAGCAGTACTTC. It codes for CATSTSYSYEQYF. Full variable domain (remainder filled in from reference TRBV15 and TRBJ2-7): DAMVIQNPRYQVTQFGKPVTLSCSQTLNHNVMYWYQQKSSQAPKLLFHYYDKDFNNEADTPDNFQSRRPNTSFCFLDIRSPGLGDTAMYLCATSTSYSYEQYFGPGTRLTVT.

This rearrangement joins TRBV21-1 to TRBJ2-5; the table assigns TRBD1, which was not confirmed against the DNA. TRBV21-1 is termed a pseudogene. This CDR3 spans 19 amino acids. CDR3 nucleotides: TGTGCCAGCAGCCTCGAGCGCCCGGTCAGGACAGGGGTTGGTCAGACCCAGTACTTC. Protein product: CASSLERPVRTGVGQTQYF.

The chain joins TRBV28 to TRBJ2-3; the D gene is possibly TRBD1 (5 bases). The CDR3 contains 15 residues. The V gene's germline CDR1 is MDHEN and CDR2 SYDVKM. V shed 5 bases and J shed 4 bases, with 16 bases lying between them. The CDR3 reads CASSTIQGRADTQYF. The CDR3 DNA sequence: TGTGCCAGCAGTACGATTCAGGGTCGGGCAGATACGCAGTATTTT. Variable domain in full (rest from reference TRBV28 and TRBJ2-3): DVKVTQSSRYLVKRTGEKVFLECVQDMDHENMFWYRQDPGLGLRLIYFSYDVKMKEKGDIPEGYSVSREKKERFSLILESASTNQTSMYLCASSTIQGRADTQYFGPGTRLTVL.

This rearrangement joins TRBV6-6 to TRBJ2-7; TRBD2 aligns across 7 bases. The CDR3 has 15 residues. Unmatched junction bases numbered 9, after V lost 7 bases and J lost 0 bases. Germline V lookup: CDR1 MNHNY, CDR2 SVGAGI (reference sequence). CDR3 nucleotide sequence: TGTGCCAGCACCTGGACTGGCGGGAGCTCCTACGAGCAGTACTTC. Its protein is CASTWTGGSSYEQYF.

The chain employs TRBV24-1 and TRBJ2-3; D is possibly TRBD2 (7 bases). The V end was cut by 4 bases, the J end by 3 bases, with 19 bases between. The germline V gene encodes CDR1 KGHDR and CDR2 SFDVKD. The CDR3 is 17 amino acids. The CDR3 nucleotides read TGTGCCACCAGTGAGGGTTCAAAGGGGGGGAGGACAGATACGCAGTATTTT. It is translated as CATSEGSKGGRTDTQYF.

This sequence joins TRBV2 and TRBJ2-7, with 8 bases fitting TRBD1. CDR1 is SNHLY, CDR2 FYNNEI, per germline. The ends lost 7 bases at V and 0 bases at J; junction bases unmatched: 11. The CDR3 consists of 16 residues. For the CDR3, the DNA is TGTGCCAGCACGCCAGGGGGCTCCTATAGCTCCTACGAGCAGTACTTC. Amino acids: CASTPGGSYSSYEQYF.

The V gene is TRBV30, the J gene TRBJ2-2; maybe TRBD1 (8 bases). From germline, CDR1 is GTSNPN and CDR2 SVGIG (reference sequence). The CDR3 spans 14 residues. The V end was cut by 2 bases, the J end by 5 bases, with 12 bases between. This CDR3 reads CAWSYRGGTGELFF. CDR3 nucleotides: TGTGCCTGGAGTTACAGGGGGGGAACCGGGGAGCTGTTTTTT.

The rearrangement joins TRBV28 to TRBJ1-2; D gene unclear. Between the trimmed V and J ends, which lost 5 bases and 4 bases, there was a span of 11 bases. Germline CDR1 is MDHEN and CDR2 is SYDVKM. The CDR3 contains 13 residues. The CDR3 here is CASSPIGAYGYTF. CDR3 bases: TGTGCCAGCAGTCCAATAGGAGCCTATGGCTACACCTTC.

The chain employs TRBV5-4 and TRBJ2-1, with 9 positions matching TRBD2. Germline V gene sequence: CDR1 SGHNT, CDR2 YYREEE (reference sequence). Losses at the gene ends were 1 base for V and 10 bases for J; bases not matched to a gene: 3. CDR3 length equals 13 residues. The CDR3 spells CASSLLAGGEQFF. The DNA for the CDR3 is TGTGCCAGCAGCTTGTTGGCGGGAGGGGAGCAGTTCTTC.

The chain carries TRBV7-9 and TRBJ1-1, with 9 bases matching TRBD1. Germline V gives CDR1 SEHNR, CDR2 FQNEAQ (reference sequence). The V gene end was trimmed by 5 bases and the J gene end by 5 bases; junction bases not matched to a gene: 15. This CDR3 spans 17 amino acids. In DNA, the CDR3 is TGTGCCAGCAGCCCCTTGGGGACAGGGCGTATGAGGACTGAAGCTTTCTTT. Amino acids: CASSPLGTGRMRTEAFF. Drawing the rest from reference TRBV7-9 and TRBJ1-1, the complete variable domain is DTGVSQNPRHKITKRGQNVTFRCDPISEHNRLYWYRQTLGQGPEFLTYFQNEAQLEKSRLLSDRFSAERPKGSFSTLEIQRTEQGDSAMYLCASSPLGTGRMRTEAFFGQGTRLTVV.

This rearrangement joins TRBV2 to TRBJ1-2, with 10 bases aligning to TRBD1. In germline, CDR1 is SNHLY, CDR2 FYNNEI. This CDR3 has 14 residues. Germline trimming cut 6 bases from V and 5 bases from J; bases unmatched to any gene: 6. The CDR3 protein is CASRGTGDIYGYTF. CDR3 DNA: TGTGCCAGCAGGGGGACAGGGGATATTTATGGCTACACCTTC.

The rearrangement uses TRBV15 and TRBJ2-3; 9 nucleotides agree with TRBD1. V lost 5 bases, J lost 2 bases, and 8 bases stayed unmatched. In germline, CDR1 is LNHNV, CDR2 YYDKDF (reference sequence). CDR3 length: 16 amino acids. CDR3 amino acids: CATSGRDRDFTDTQYF. The CDR3 bases are TGTGCCACCAGCGGTAGGGACAGGGACTTCACAGATACGCAGTATTTT.

This clone was recorded only once. The rearrangement joins TRBV6-1 to TRBJ2-5; no firm D call. CDR3 size: 14 residues. Germline V CDR1 and CDR2: MNHNS, SASEGT. V was pared by 6 bases and J by 4 bases, with 15 bases between. CDR3 protein: CASSPVALPETQYF. DNA for the CDR3: TGTGCCAGCAGCCCAGTGGCCCTGCCAGAGACCCAGTACTTC.

The gene calls are TRBV4-2 and TRBJ2-3; D possibly corresponds to TRBD2 (5 bases). Germline CDR1 and CDR2: LGHNA and YNFKEQ. This CDR3 has 13 amino acids. Trimming cost V 4 bases and J 6 bases, with 11 bases left between them. CDR3 sequence reads: CASSRTPSDTQYF. Written as DNA, the CDR3 is TGTGCCAGCAGCCGGACTCCATCGGATACGCAGTATTTT.